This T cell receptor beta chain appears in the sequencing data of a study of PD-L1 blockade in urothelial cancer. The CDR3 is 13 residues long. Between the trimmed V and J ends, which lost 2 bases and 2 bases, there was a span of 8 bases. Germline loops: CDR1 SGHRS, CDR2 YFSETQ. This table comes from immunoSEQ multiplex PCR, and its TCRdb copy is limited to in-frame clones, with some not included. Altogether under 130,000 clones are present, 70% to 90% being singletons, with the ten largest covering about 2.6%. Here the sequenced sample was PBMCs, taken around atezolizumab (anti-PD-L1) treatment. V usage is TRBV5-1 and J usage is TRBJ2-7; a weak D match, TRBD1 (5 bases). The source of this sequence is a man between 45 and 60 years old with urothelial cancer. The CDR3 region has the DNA TGCGCCAGCAGCTTACAGGTAGCCTACGAGCAGTACTTC. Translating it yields CASSLQVAYEQYF.